The 20 T cell receptor beta chains in this list originate from one sample, sequenced in a study of response to subunit inactivated influenza vaccine. TCRdb re-called the RT-PCR reads with MiXCR, one entry per CDR3 protein. The repertoire consists of approximately 490,000 distinct CDR3 sequences, with about 7.2% occurring once and the leading ten covering 13%. The source material was PBMCs from blood, sampled less than 30 months after vaccination. These receptors originate from a man aged 45 to 75 who received an inactivated influenza vaccine.

This clonotype was detected a few times. The genes are TRBV6-1 and TRBJ1-1; a possible D gene is TRBD1 (6 bases). Germline V lookup: CDR1 MNHNS, CDR2 SASEGT. CDR3 size: 13 residues. V lost 7 bases and J lost 0, with 9 bases in between. CDR3: CASTDSLNTEAFF. The CDR3 DNA reads as TGTGCCAGCACGGACAGCCTGAACACTGAAGCTTTCTTT.

The table lists this clonotype with a few counts. The V call is TRBV19, the J call TRBJ2-1, with TRBD1 as a possible D gene (6 bases). Germline CDR1 is LNHDA and CDR2 is SQIVND (reference sequence). This CDR3 region has 14 residues. Trimming left V 3 bases short and J 6 bases short, with 12 bases between. The CDR3 is CASSIPGQSNEQFF. For the CDR3, the DNA is TGTGCCAGTAGTATCCCCGGACAGAGCAATGAGCAGTTCTTC.

With respect to this clonotype: A much larger clone lies a single base off, so this may be a read error. V is TRBV4-3 and J is TRBJ2-3; D uncertain. The V gene's germline CDR1 is LGHNA and CDR2 YSLEER. The CDR3 has 16 residues. CDR3 region: CACSQDRPTPTDTQYF. In DNA, the CDR3 is TGCGCCTGCAGCCAAGATCGACCCACACCCACAGATACGCAGTATTTT.

The table lists this clonotype with many counts. The chain has TRBV20-1 and TRBJ1-5, with D possibly TRBD1 on 5 matching bases. Germline V gene data show CDR1 as DFQATT and CDR2 as SNEGSKA (reference sequence). The CDR3 spans 15 residues. Trimming removed 2 bases at V and 0 bases at J, with 11 bases between. The CDR3 protein is CSARRDEYSNQPQHF. CDR3 bases: TGCAGTGCTAGAAGGGACGAATATAGCAATCAGCCCCAGCATTTT.

This clonotype was seen a handful of times. The V and J genes are TRBV18 and TRBJ2-5; D not resolved. CDR3 length: 14 amino acids. The V end lost 4 bases, the J end lost 5 bases, and 14 bases lay between the germline ends. The V gene's germline CDR1 is KGHSH and CDR2 LQKENI. The CDR3 region is CASSLWDRGETQYF. In nucleotides, the CDR3 is TGTGCCAGCTCACTTTGGGATCGTGGGGAGACCCAGTACTTC.

This clonotype appeared many times. CDR3 DNA: TGCAGTGTCCTGGGACAAACTGAAGAGACCCAGTACTTC. Amino acid sequence: CSVLGQTEETQYF. This chain uses TRBV20-1 with TRBJ2-5; possibly TRBD1 for D (6 bases). The CDR3 consists of 13 residues. Germline V gives CDR1 DFQATT, CDR2 SNEGSKA (reference sequence). The V and J ends lost 7 bases and 3 bases respectively, with 15 bases between them.

This clonotype was counted a few times. The chain is built from TRBV10-3 and TRBJ2-3; no clear D gene. Trimming took 2 bases from V and 0 from J, leaving 6 bases between them. This CDR3 spans 14 amino acids. From germline, CDR1 is ENHRY and CDR2 SYGVKD. CDR3 residues: CAISEGWSTDTQYF. In DNA, the CDR3 is TGTGCCATCAGTGAGGGGTGGAGCACAGATACGCAGTATTTT.

Here the CDR3 DNA reads TGTGCCAGCAGTCCAACCTGGCGGGGGGAAGAGACCCAGTACTTC. Translating gives CASSPTWRGEETQYF. This chain uses TRBV27 with TRBJ2-5; 8 bases are shared with TRBD2. Germline CDR1 reads MNHEY; CDR2 reads SMNVEV (reference sequence). J lost 3 bases, V lost 5 bases, and 8 bases had no gene match. The length of the CDR3 is 15 residues.

This clonotype has a handful of counts. This sequence joins TRBV7-9 and TRBJ2-5; 7 bases are a match to TRBD1. CDR1 and CDR2 from the germline V gene are SEHNR and FQNEAQ (reference sequence). J gave up 4 bases and V 5 bases, and 4 bases lay outside the gene matches. The CDR3 is 13 amino acids. CDR3 residues: CASSTGQAETQYF. The CDR3 DNA follows: TGTGCCAGCAGCACTGGACAGGCAGAGACCCAGTACTTC.

J is TRBJ2-3 and V is TRBV20-1; 8 bases match TRBD2. The CDR3 runs 14 residues. Germline V gives CDR1 DFQATT, CDR2 SNEGSKA (reference sequence). The junction had 10 bases not matched to a gene; V was cut back by 3 bases and J by 8 bases. The CDR3: CSARKLAGLVTQYF. The CDR3 DNA sequence: TGCAGTGCTAGGAAGCTAGCGGGTTTGGTTACGCAGTATTTT.

This clonotype was picked up a small number of times. CDR3: CASSQSASGIKTQYF. CDR3 DNA: TGTGCCAGCAGCCAATCGGCTAGCGGGATAAAGACCCAGTACTTC. The rearrangement joins TRBV7-2 to TRBJ2-5; 9 bases align to TRBD2. CDR1 is SGHTA, CDR2 FQGNSA, per germline. The CDR3 sequence is 15 residues long. V was pared by 5 bases and J by 6 bases, with 10 bases of the junction left unmatched.

This clonotype occurred many times. This chain connects TRBV12-3 or TRBV12-4 to TRBJ2-5; 8 bases line up with TRBD2. Trimming took 7 bases from V and 7 from J; bases not matched to a gene: 14. CDR3 length equals 15 residues. CDR3 in DNA: TGTGCCAGCAACCAAGGCGGGGGGCCCGCAGGGACCCAGTACTTC. Its translation is CASNQGGGPAGTQYF.

Comment on this clonotype: The conserved phenylalanine or tryptophan is not found at the CDR3 terminus, so this likely reflects a read error. The rearrangement uses TRBV25-1 and TRBJ2-1, with 11 bases identical to TRBD2. Per the germline V gene, CDR1 is MGHDK and CDR2 is SYGVNS. Losses at the gene ends were 6 bases for V and 7 bases for J; bases not matched to a gene: 11. This CDR3 comprises 16 residues. Here the CDR3 reads CASSPLSGRARNEQFL. CDR3 bases: TGTGCCAGCAGCCCCCTTAGCGGGAGGGCGAGGAATGAGCAGTTCCTC.

Ten or more counts support this clonotype. The chain links TRBV10-2 to TRBJ2-3; D is possibly TRBD2 (7 bases). Germline V gene sequence: CDR1 WSHSY, CDR2 SAAADI. There are 15 residues in the CDR3. V lost 8 bases to trimming and J lost 0 bases, with 15 bases between them. The CDR3 DNA reads TGCGCCAGCTCGGACGGGGGGCGGAGCACAGATACGCAGTATTTT. As protein: CASSDGGRSTDTQYF.

The chain uses TRBV7-9 and TRBJ2-4, with 7 bases matching TRBD1. With 5 bases clipped from V and 1 base from J, the junction kept 8 bases outside the gene matches. Germline V gene data show CDR1 as SEHNR and CDR2 as FQNEAQ (reference sequence). This CDR3 comprises 16 residues. CDR3 bases: TGTGCCAGCAGCCTGTCGGGACAGCGGGCCAAAAACATTCAGTACTTC. As protein: CASSLSGQRAKNIQYF.

The CDR3 DNA follows: TGTGCCAGCAGTTACTCGCCCAACAATGAGCAGTTCTTC. This translates into CASSYSPNNEQFF. This chain uses TRBV6-6 with TRBJ2-1; D ambiguous. Per the germline V gene, CDR1 is MNHNY and CDR2 is SVGAGI (reference sequence). The CDR3 loop spans 13 amino acids. The ends were cut back, 0 bases at V and 5 bases at J, with 5 bases in the middle.

This clonotype was picked up many times. The chain links TRBV20-1 to TRBJ2-1, with TRBD2 as a possible D gene (6 bases). Between the trimmed V and J ends, which lost 5 bases and 4 bases, there was a span of 12 bases. CDR1 is DFQATT and CDR2 is SNEGSKA in the germline V gene (reference sequence). The CDR3 is 13 amino acids. The CDR3 DNA is TGCAGTGCTCGAATAGCGGCTTACAATGAGCAGTTCTTC. Translation gives CSARIAAYNEQFF.

This clonotype was recorded a few times. This rearrangement joins TRBV23-1 to TRBJ2-3; 12 bases are a match to TRBD2. TRBV23-1 is marked as an open reading frame, function uncertain. The CDR3 is 14 residues long. V was pared by 6 bases and J by 8 bases, with 6 bases of the junction left unmatched. Here the CDR3 DNA reads TGCGCCAGCAGCCCGACTAGCGGGGGTGGTACGCAGTATTTT. Protein product: CASSPTSGGGTQYF.

The rearrangement joins TRBV12-3 or TRBV12-4 to TRBJ2-7, with D perhaps TRBD2 (6 bases). Trimming shortened V by 1 base and J by 2 bases, and 12 bases separated the two germline ends. This CDR3 comprises 15 residues. This CDR3 is CASSLGGMGPYEQYF. The CDR3 region has the DNA TGTGCCAGCAGTTTAGGCGGGATGGGGCCCTACGAGCAGTACTTC.

The chain uses TRBV29-1 and TRBJ2-7; 7 bases align to TRBD1. This CDR3 has 13 residues. Germline V gives CDR1 SQVTM, CDR2 ANQGSEA. V trimming: 3 bases; J trimming: 4 bases; junction bases outside the gene matches: 6. The CDR3, as DNA: TGCAGCGTTGAGACAGGGTGGAAATACGAGCAGTACTTC. Its protein is CSVETGWKYEQYF.